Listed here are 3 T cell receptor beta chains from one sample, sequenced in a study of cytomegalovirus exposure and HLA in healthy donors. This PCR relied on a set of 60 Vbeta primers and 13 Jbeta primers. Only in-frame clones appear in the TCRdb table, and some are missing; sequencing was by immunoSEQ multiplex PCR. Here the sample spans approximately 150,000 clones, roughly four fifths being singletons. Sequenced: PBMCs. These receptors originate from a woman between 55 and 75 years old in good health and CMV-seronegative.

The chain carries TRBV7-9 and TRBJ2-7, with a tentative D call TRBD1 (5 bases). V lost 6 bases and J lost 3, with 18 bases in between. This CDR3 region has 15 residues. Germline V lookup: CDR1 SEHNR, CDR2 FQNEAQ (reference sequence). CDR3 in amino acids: CASSHAVDKYYEQYF. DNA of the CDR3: TGTGCCAGCAGTCACGCCGTGGACAAGTACTACGAGCAGTACTTC.

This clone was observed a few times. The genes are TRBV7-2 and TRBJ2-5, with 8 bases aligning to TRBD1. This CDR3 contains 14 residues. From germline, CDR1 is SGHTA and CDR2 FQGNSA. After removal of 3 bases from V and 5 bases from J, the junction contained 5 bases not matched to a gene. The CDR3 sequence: CASSFRQGRETQYF. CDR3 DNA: TGTGCCAGCAGCTTCCGACAGGGGAGGGAGACCCAGTACTTC.

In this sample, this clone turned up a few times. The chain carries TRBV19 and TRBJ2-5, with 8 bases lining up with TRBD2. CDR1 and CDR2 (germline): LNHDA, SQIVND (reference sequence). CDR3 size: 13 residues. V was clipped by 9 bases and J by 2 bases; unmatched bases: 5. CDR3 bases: TGTGCCAGCGGGAGGGGTCAACAAGAGACCCAGTACTTC. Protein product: CASGRGQQETQYF.